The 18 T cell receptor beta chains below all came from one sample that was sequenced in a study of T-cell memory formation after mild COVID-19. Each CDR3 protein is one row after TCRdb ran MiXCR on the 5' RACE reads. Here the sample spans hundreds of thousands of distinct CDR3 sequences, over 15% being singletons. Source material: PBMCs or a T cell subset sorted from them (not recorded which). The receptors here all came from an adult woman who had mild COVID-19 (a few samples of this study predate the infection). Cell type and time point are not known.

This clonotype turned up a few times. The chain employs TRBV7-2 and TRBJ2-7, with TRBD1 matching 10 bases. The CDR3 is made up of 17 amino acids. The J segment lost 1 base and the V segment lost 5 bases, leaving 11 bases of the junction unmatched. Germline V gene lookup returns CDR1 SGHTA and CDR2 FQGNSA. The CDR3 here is CASSKLTPGQGSYEQYF. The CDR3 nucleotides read TGTGCCAGCAGCAAACTTACGCCGGGACAGGGGTCCTACGAGCAGTACTTC.

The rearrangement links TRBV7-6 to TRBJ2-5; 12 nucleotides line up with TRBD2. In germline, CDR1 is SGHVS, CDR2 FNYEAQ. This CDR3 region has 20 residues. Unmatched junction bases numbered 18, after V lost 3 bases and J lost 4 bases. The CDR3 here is CASSFFLAGGPFVRGETQYF. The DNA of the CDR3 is TGTGCCAGCAGCTTCTTCCTAGCGGGAGGGCCTTTCGTACGGGGAGAGACCCAGTACTTC. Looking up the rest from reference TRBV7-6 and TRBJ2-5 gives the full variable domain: GAGVSQSPRYKVTKRGQDVALRCDPISGHVSLYWYRQALGQGPEFLTYFNYEAQQDKSGLPNDRFSAERPEGSISTLTIQRTEQRDSAMYRCASSFFLAGGPFVRGETQYFGPGTRLLVL.

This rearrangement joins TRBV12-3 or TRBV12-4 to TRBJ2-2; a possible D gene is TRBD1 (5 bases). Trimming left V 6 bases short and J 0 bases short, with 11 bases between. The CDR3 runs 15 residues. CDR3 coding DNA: TGTGCCAGCAGGTGGACAACTTCGAACACCGGGGAGCTGTTTTTT. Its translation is CASRWTTSNTGELFF.

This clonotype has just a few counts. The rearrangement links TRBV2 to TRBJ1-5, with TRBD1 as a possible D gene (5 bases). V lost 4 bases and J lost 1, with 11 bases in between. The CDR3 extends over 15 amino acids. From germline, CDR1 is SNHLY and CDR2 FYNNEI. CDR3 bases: TGTGCCAGCAGTGCAGAGACAGTAAGCAATCAGCCCCAGCATTTT. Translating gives CASSAETVSNQPQHF.

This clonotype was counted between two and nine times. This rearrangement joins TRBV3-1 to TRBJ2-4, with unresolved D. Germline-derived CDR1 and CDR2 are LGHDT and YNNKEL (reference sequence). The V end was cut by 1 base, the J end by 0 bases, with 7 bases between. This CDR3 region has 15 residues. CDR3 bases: TGTGCCAGCAGCCAAGCTCGCTTAGCCAAAAACATTCAGTACTTC. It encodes CASSQARLAKNIQYF.

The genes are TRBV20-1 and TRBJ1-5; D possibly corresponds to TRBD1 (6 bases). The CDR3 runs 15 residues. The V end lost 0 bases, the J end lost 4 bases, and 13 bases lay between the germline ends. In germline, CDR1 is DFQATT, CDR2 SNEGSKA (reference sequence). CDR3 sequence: CSAREQGYLNQPQHF. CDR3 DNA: TGCAGTGCTAGAGAACAGGGTTACTTGAATCAGCCCCAGCATTTT.

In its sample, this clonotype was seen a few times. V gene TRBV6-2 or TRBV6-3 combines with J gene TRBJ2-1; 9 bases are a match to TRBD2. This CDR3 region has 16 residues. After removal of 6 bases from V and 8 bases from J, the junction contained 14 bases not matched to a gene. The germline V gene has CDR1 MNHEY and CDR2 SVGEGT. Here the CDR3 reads CASRGLLAGIVHEQFF. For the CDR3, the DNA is TGTGCCAGCAGGGGACTTCTAGCGGGAATAGTCCATGAGCAGTTCTTC.

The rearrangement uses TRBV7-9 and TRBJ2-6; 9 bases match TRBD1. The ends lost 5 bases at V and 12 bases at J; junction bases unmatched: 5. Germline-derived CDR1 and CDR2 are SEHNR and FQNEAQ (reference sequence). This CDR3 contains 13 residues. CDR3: CASSPGQGIVLTF. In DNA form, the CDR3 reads TGTGCCAGCAGCCCGGGACAGGGCATCGTCCTGACTTTC.

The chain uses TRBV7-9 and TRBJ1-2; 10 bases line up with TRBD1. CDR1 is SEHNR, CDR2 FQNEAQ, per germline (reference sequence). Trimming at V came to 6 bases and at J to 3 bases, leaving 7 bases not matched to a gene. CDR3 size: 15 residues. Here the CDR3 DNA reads TGTGCCAGCAGAGGACAGGGGGGCTTCTACTATGGCTACACCTTC. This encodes CASRGQGGFYYGYTF.

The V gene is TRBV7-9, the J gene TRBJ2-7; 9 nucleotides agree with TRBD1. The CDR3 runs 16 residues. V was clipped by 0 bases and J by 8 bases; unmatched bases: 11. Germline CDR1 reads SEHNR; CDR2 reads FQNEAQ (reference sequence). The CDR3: CASSLAITGTGIQQYF. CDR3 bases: TGTGCCAGCAGCTTAGCGATTACCGGGACAGGGATTCAGCAGTACTTC.

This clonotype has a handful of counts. The CDR3 bases are TGTGCCAGCGTTGCTGTCCGGGGTTTCGGAAAGACCCAGTACTTC. This translates into CASVAVRGFGKTQYF. V gene TRBV6-5 combines with J gene TRBJ2-5, with D perhaps matching TRBD2 (5 bases). The CDR3 runs to 15 residues. The germline V and J ends were trimmed by 8 bases and 6 bases, with 22 bases remaining between them. Germline values: CDR1 MNHEY, CDR2 SVGAGI.

CDR3 loop: CASSLIAGTADYYGYTF. Here the CDR3 DNA reads TGTGCCAGCAGTCTGATCGCGGGGACGGCGGATTATTATGGCTACACCTTC. This chain joins TRBV27 and TRBJ1-2; maybe TRBD1 (5 bases). Germline lookup yields CDR1 MNHEY and CDR2 SMNVEV (reference sequence). V was trimmed by 5 bases and J by 5 bases, leaving 24 bases between them. This CDR3 comprises 17 residues.

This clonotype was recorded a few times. In DNA form, the CDR3 reads TGTGCCAGCAGCTTATTTCCAAAGGACACCATATATTTT. Amino acids: CASSLFPKDTIYF. The rearrangement links TRBV7-2 to TRBJ1-3, with D unclear. The germline CDR1 and CDR2 sequences are SGHTA and FQGNSA. The CDR3 consists of 13 residues. Trimming pared 2 bases from V and 8 bases from J, leaving 10 bases between.

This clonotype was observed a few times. CDR3 amino acids: CATSDLGQSSSYEQYF. CDR3 nucleotide sequence: TGTGCCACCAGTGATTTGGGTCAGTCTAGCTCCTACGAGCAGTACTTC. The chain has TRBV24-1 and TRBJ2-7; D is ambiguous. The germline V gene encodes CDR1 KGHDR and CDR2 SFDVKD. This CDR3 is built from 16 residues. Between the trimmed V and J ends, which lost 0 bases and 0 bases, there was a span of 11 bases.

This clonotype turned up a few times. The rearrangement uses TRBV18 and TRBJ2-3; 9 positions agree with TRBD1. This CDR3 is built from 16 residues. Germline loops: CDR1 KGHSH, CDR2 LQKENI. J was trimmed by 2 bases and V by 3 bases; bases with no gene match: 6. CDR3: CASSPDRGVVTDTQYF. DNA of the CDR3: TGTGCCAGCTCACCGGACAGGGGAGTCGTCACAGATACGCAGTATTTT.

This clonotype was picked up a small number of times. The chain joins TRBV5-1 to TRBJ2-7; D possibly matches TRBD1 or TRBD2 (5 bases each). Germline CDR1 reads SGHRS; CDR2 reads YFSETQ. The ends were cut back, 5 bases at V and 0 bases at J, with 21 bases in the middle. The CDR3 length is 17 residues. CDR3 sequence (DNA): TGCGCCAGCAGATTTGTGGGGCTACGGGATATCTCCTACGAGCAGTACTTC. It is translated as CASRFVGLRDISYEQYF.

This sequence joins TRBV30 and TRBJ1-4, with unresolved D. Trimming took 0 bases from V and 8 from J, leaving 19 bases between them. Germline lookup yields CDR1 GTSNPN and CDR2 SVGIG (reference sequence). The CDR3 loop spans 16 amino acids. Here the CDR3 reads CAWSVVGPTREEKLFF. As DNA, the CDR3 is TGTGCCTGGAGTGTAGTTGGGCCTACTAGGGAGGAAAAACTGTTTTTT.

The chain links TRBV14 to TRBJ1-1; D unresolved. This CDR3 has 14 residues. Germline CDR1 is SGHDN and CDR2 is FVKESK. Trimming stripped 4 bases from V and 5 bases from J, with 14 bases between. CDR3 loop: CASSPLLNRTEAFF. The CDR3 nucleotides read TGTGCCAGCAGCCCCTTGCTAAATCGAACTGAAGCTTTCTTT.